The clone carrying this T cell receptor beta chain was observed at least ten times. This entry comes from a study of CD8 T cells in ankylosing spondylitis. From the 5' RACE reads, TCRdb called clonotypes with MiXCR, one entry per CDR3 protein. The table includes about 18,000 distinct CDR3 sequences, 7.5% to 9.5% detected once. Germline loops: CDR1 SGHDN, CDR2 FVKESK. V was trimmed by 1 base and J by 4 bases, leaving 11 bases between them. This CDR3 is built from 16 residues. The V gene is TRBV14, the J gene TRBJ2-6; a weak D match, TRBD2 (6 bases). This sequence originates from a male donor with ankylosing spondylitis or in good health (not recorded which). The sequenced sample consisted of blood. As DNA, the CDR3 is TGTGCCAGCAGCCAAGTAGGGACTCTAGGGGCCAACGTCCTGACTTTC. This sequence encodes CASSQVGTLGANVLTF.